Each of the 20 T cell receptor beta chains below was sequenced from the same sample in a study of blood T cell repertoires in COVID-19. Profiled with immunoSEQ multiplex PCR; TCRdb holds only in-frame clones, not every one. Of approximately 290,000 clones listed, about four fifths are singletons. Source material: peripheral blood. The receptors shown here come from a person aged 65-85 years with COVID-19, enrolled during active disease.

The rearrangement uses TRBV28 and TRBJ2-7; 14 bases are a match to TRBD2. This CDR3 is built from 16 residues. Unmatched junction bases numbered 5, after V lost 3 bases and J lost 4 bases. CDR1 is MDHEN, CDR2 SYDVKM, per germline. The CDR3 here is CASSLTSGRARYEQYF. DNA for the CDR3: TGTGCCAGCAGTTTGACTAGCGGGAGGGCCAGGTACGAGCAGTACTTC.

The chain links TRBV5-1 to TRBJ2-7; possible D gene TRBD2, 7 bases. The CDR3 is made up of 15 amino acids. Trimming pared 6 bases from V and 6 bases from J, leaving 22 bases between. Germline assignment: CDR1 SGHRS and CDR2 YFSETQ. CDR3 in DNA: TGCGCCAGCAACTCCGGAGTGGGAGGGGGGCGCGAGCAGTACTTC. Encoded protein: CASNSGVGGGREQYF.

The chain uses TRBV7-2 and TRBJ1-1; D gene unclear. The ends were cut back, 4 bases at V and 1 base at J, with 10 bases in the middle. This CDR3 is built from 14 residues. Germline CDR1 reads SGHTA; CDR2 reads FQGNSA. The CDR3 nucleotides read TGTGCCAGCAGCTGGAATGGGCCGAACACTGAAGCTTTCTTT. As protein: CASSWNGPNTEAFF. Supplemented by reference TRBV7-2 and TRBJ1-1, the full variable domain reads GAGVSQSPSNKVTEKGKDVELRCDPISGHTALYWYRQSLGQGLEFLIYFQGNSAPDKSGLPSDRFSAERTGGSVSTLTIQRTQQEDSAVYLCASSWNGPNTEAFFGQGTRLTVV.

CDR3 residues: CASSTRPVTDTGELFF. The CDR3 nucleotides are TGTGCCAGTAGTACCCGACCGGTGACTGACACCGGGGAGCTGTTTTTT. The chain couples TRBV19 to TRBJ2-2, with D uncertain. The V end was cut by 4 bases, the J end by 3 bases, with 15 bases between. Germline values: CDR1 LNHDA, CDR2 SQIVND (reference sequence). CDR3 length: 16 amino acids. Full variable domain (rest looked up from reference TRBV19 and TRBJ2-2): DGGITQSPKYLFRKEGQNVTLSCEQNLNHDAMYWYRQDPGQGLRLIYYSQIVNDFQKGDIAEGYSVSREKKESFPLTVTSAQKNPTAFYLCASSTRPVTDTGELFFGEGSRLTVL.

The gene calls are TRBV28 and TRBJ2-5; D remains ambiguous. Germline CDR1 MDHEN, CDR2 SYDVKM. The CDR3 spans 11 residues. V was clipped by 6 bases and J by 2 bases, with 4 bases between them. CDR3 region: CASRTQETQYF. CDR3 nucleotides: TGTGCCAGCAGAACTCAAGAGACCCAGTACTTC.

This clone occurred once. The V gene is TRBV18, the J gene TRBJ2-5; 9 positions agree with TRBD1. The CDR3 covers 13 residues. V trimming: 5 bases; J trimming: 2 bases; junction bases outside the gene matches: 0. Germline V lookup: CDR1 KGHSH, CDR2 LQKENI. CDR3 DNA sequence: TGTGCCAGCTCAGGGACAGGGCAAGAGACCCAGTACTTC. Protein: CASSGTGQETQYF.

V and J are TRBV10-3 and TRBJ1-1, with unresolved D. CDR3 length equals 13 residues. Germline V gives CDR1 ENHRY, CDR2 SYGVKD. Trimming shortened V by 10 bases and J by 0 bases, and 12 bases separated the two germline ends. The CDR3 nucleotides read TGTGCCACCGGGGTCAACATGAACACTGAAGCTTTCTTT. It specifies CATGVNMNTEAFF.

The chain combines TRBV5-1 with TRBJ2-6; maybe TRBD2 (5 bases). CDR1 is SGHRS, CDR2 YFSETQ, per germline. Trimming removed 4 bases from V and 0 bases from J, with 14 bases in between. The CDR3 length is 17 residues. The CDR3: CASSPWTGNSGANVLTF. The CDR3 DNA is TGCGCCAGCAGCCCGTGGACGGGGAACTCTGGGGCCAACGTCCTGACTTTC.

The chain couples TRBV27 to TRBJ2-7, with D possibly TRBD2 on 7 matching bases. Between the trimmed V and J ends, which lost 8 bases and 2 bases, there was a span of 19 bases. The CDR3 sequence is 15 residues long. Germline-derived CDR1 and CDR2 are MNHEY and SMNVEV (reference sequence). The CDR3 here is CASGRGGGSTYEQYF. The CDR3 DNA reads as TGTGCCAGCGGCCGAGGGGGAGGGAGCACCTACGAGCAGTACTTC.

The gene calls are TRBV5-1 and TRBJ2-1; 8 bases match TRBD1. Unmatched junction bases numbered 9, after V lost 0 bases and J lost 7 bases. This CDR3 contains 16 residues. The V gene's germline CDR1 is SGHRS and CDR2 YFSETQ. CDR3 bases: TGCGCCAGCAGCTTGGGCCGGCAGGGGGCGCGTAATGAGCAGTTCTTC. It specifies CASSLGRQGARNEQFF.

The chain is built from TRBV5-1 and TRBJ2-3; TRBD2 matches 8 bases. The CDR3 length is 14 residues. Trimming cost V 3 bases and J 1 base; bases outside gene matches: 1. Germline CDR1 reads SGHRS; CDR2 reads YFSETQ. This CDR3 reads CASSSTSGTDTQYF. In DNA, the CDR3 is TGCGCCAGCAGCTCGACTAGCGGCACAGATACGCAGTATTTT.

The chain links TRBV12-3 or TRBV12-4 to TRBJ1-5; D might be TRBD1 (5 bases). Trimming stripped 4 bases from V and 4 bases from J, with 8 bases between. The CDR3 sequence is 13 residues long. The CDR3 sequence: CASSSRVNQPQHF. In DNA form, the CDR3 reads TGTGCCAGCAGTTCCAGGGTAAATCAGCCCCAGCATTTT.

V is TRBV12-5 and J is TRBJ2-2; 7 bases are a match to TRBD1. CDR3 length: 16 residues. Germline CDR1 and CDR2: LGHNT and FRNRAP. V was clipped by 0 bases and J by 5 bases; unmatched bases: 6. CDR3 in amino acids: CASGLVLTGRTGELFF. DNA of the CDR3: TGTGCTAGTGGTTTGGTTTTGACAGGGCGGACCGGGGAGCTGTTTTTT.

V gene TRBV4-2 combines with J gene TRBJ2-1, with 10 bases lining up with TRBD1. Germline CDR1 is LGHNA and CDR2 is YNFKEQ. The CDR3 has 16 residues. V trimming: 3 bases; J trimming: 10 bases; junction bases outside the gene matches: 12. The chain's CDR3 is CASSQGTGTGDREQFF. The DNA for the CDR3 is TGTGCCAGCAGCCAGGGTACCGGGACAGGGGACCGGGAGCAGTTCTTC.

The J gene is TRBJ2-3, the V gene TRBV5-1; 9 bases match TRBD2. The CDR3 consists of 17 residues. V was pared by 0 bases and J by 4 bases, with 9 bases of the junction left unmatched. In germline, CDR1 is SGHRS, CDR2 YFSETQ. CDR3: CASSLAGGGDGADTQYF. CDR3 sequence (DNA): TGCGCCAGCAGCTTGGCGGGCGGGGGGGACGGCGCAGATACGCAGTATTTT.

The chain couples TRBV15 to TRBJ1-4; D possibly corresponds to TRBD1 (6 bases). Germline V gives CDR1 LNHNV, CDR2 YYDKDF (reference sequence). The CDR3 is 15 amino acids. V dropped 5 bases and J dropped 5 bases, with 15 bases sitting between them. The CDR3 reads CATSETGTKNEKLFF. The CDR3 nucleotides are TGTGCCACCAGCGAAACCGGGACAAAGAATGAAAAACTGTTTTTT.

The chain is built from TRBV7-3 and TRBJ2-1; TRBD2 might be the D (5 bases). There are 15 residues in the CDR3. The germline V gene has CDR1 SGHTA and CDR2 FQGTGA. Trimming stripped 0 bases from V and 6 bases from J, with 12 bases between. This CDR3 is CASSLTSVATNEQFF. CDR3 nucleotides: TGTGCCAGCAGCTTAACTAGCGTCGCAACCAATGAGCAGTTCTTC.

This rearrangement joins TRBV15 to TRBJ2-7, with D maybe TRBD2 (5 bases). The V and J ends lost 0 bases and 6 bases respectively, with 18 bases between them. Per germline, CDR1 LNHNV and CDR2 YYDKDF (reference sequence). This CDR3 comprises 16 residues. The DNA for the CDR3 is TGTGCCACCAGCAGAGATGGACTTCATTACGAACGCGAGCAGTACTTC. Protein product: CATSRDGLHYEREQYF.

V is TRBV29-1 and J is TRBJ1-5; unclear D gene. The CDR3 spans 13 residues. Germline V gene lookup returns CDR1 SQVTM and CDR2 ANQGSEA. The V end was cut by 5 bases, the J end by 5 bases, with 13 bases between. The CDR3 is CSVRSGLDQPQHF. In DNA form, the CDR3 reads TGCAGCGTTCGCTCAGGCTTAGATCAGCCCCAGCATTTT.

The chain carries TRBV11-2 and TRBJ2-7; tentative D call: TRBD2 (5 bases). Trimming removed 2 bases from V and 2 bases from J, with 10 bases in between. Germline-derived CDR1 and CDR2 are SGHAT and FQNNGV. The CDR3 length is 14 residues. The CDR3 is CASSLYGVTYEQYF. CDR3 DNA sequence: TGTGCCAGCAGCTTATACGGGGTAACCTACGAGCAGTACTTC.